The 30 T cell receptor beta chains below all came from one sample that was sequenced in a study of blood T cell repertoires in COVID-19. Profiling relied on immunoSEQ multiplex PCR, and the TCRdb table lists in-frame clones only, not all of them. Counted here are about 140,000 clones, 86% occurring once; the ten biggest clones make up around 4.5%. Sequencing was performed on PBMCs or T cells enriched from blood (not recorded which). All receptors come from a man aged 45 to 65 who had recovered from COVID-19.

The chain carries TRBV7-3 and TRBJ2-1; 8 bases are shared with TRBD2. Looked up from germline, CDR1 is SGHTA and CDR2 is FQGTGA. The V segment lost 0 bases and the J segment 6 bases; nucleotides outside the gene matches: 4. This CDR3 contains 15 residues. This chain's CDR3 is CASSLTSGSFNEQFF. The CDR3 bases are TGTGCCAGCAGCTTAACGAGCGGGAGCTTCAATGAGCAGTTCTTC. Based on the CDR3 plus reference TRBV7-3 and TRBJ2-1, the full variable domain is GAGVSQTPSNKVTEKGKYVELRCDPISGHTALYWYRQSLGQGPEFLIYFQGTGAADDSGLPNDRFFAVRPEGSVSTLKIQRTERGDSAVYLCASSLTSGSFNEQFFGPGTRLTVL.

The rearrangement links TRBV5-5 to TRBJ2-1; TRBD1 might be the D (6 bases). This CDR3 contains 14 residues. CDR1 is SGHKS and CDR2 is YYEKEE in the germline V gene (reference sequence). Trimming took off 3 bases at V and 4 bases at J, with 11 bases between the two ends. This CDR3 reads CASSSKGQYNEQFF. The CDR3, as DNA: TGTGCCAGCAGCTCGAAAGGACAGTACAATGAGCAGTTCTTC.

The genes are TRBV7-2 and TRBJ2-1, with a possible D match to TRBD2 (6 bases). The germline V gene has CDR1 SGHTA and CDR2 FQGNSA. This CDR3 contains 16 residues. V was cut by 1 base and J by 12 bases, with 22 bases left in between. The CDR3 DNA follows: TGTGCCAGCAGCTTAGATGGGGGACTGACTACGAGGGCGCAGTTCTTC. Its protein is CASSLDGGLTTRAQFF. Complete variable domain (other parts from reference TRBV7-2 and TRBJ2-1): GAGVSQSPSNKVTEKGKDVELRCDPISGHTALYWYRQSLGQGLEFLIYFQGNSAPDKSGLPSDRFSAERTGGSVSTLTIQRTQQEDSAVYLCASSLDGGLTTRAQFFGPGTRLTVL.

This clone was picked up one time. The chain is built from TRBV30 and TRBJ1-1; TRBD1 aligns across 7 bases. Germline CDR1 and CDR2: GTSNPN and SVGIG (reference sequence). The CDR3 runs 14 residues. Trimming cost V 8 bases and J 4 bases; bases outside gene matches: 13. CDR3 sequence reads: CALLDRARSTEAFF. The CDR3 DNA reads as TGTGCCCTCCTCGACAGGGCTCGGAGCACTGAAGCTTTCTTT. The variable domain in full, completed from reference TRBV30 and TRBJ1-1, reads SQTIHQWPATLVQPVGSPLSLECTVEGTSNPNLYWYRQAAGRGLQLLFYSVGIGQISSEVPQNLSASRPQDRQFILSSKKLLLSDSGFYLCALLDRARSTEAFFGQGTRLTVV.

This chain connects TRBV6-4 to TRBJ2-7, with 9 bases matching TRBD1. In germline, CDR1 is MRHNA, CDR2 SNTAGT. The trim removed 4 bases at V and 5 bases at J, leaving 3 bases unmatched. The CDR3 has 13 amino acids. The CDR3 sequence is CASSVQGADEQYV. In DNA form, the CDR3 reads TGTGCCAGCAGTGTACAGGGGGCGGACGAGCAGTACGTC.

The rearrangement uses TRBV12-5 and TRBJ2-1; 7 bases line up with TRBD1. The CDR3 has 13 residues. Looked up from germline, CDR1 is LGHNT and CDR2 is FRNRAP. After removal of 6 bases from V and 7 bases from J, the junction contained 6 bases not matched to a gene. The chain's CDR3 is CASGQGELNEQFF. CDR3 DNA: TGTGCTAGTGGCCAGGGGGAATTGAATGAGCAGTTCTTC.

The chain recombines TRBV28 with TRBJ1-6; D might be TRBD1 (5 bases). V lost 7 bases and J 8 bases, leaving 15 bases between the germline ends. CDR1 is MDHEN and CDR2 is SYDVKM in the germline V gene. CDR3 length: 14 residues. The CDR3: CASTIRGRDSPLHF. CDR3 bases: TGTGCCAGCACCATCCGGGGGAGAGATTCACCCCTCCACTTT. Full variable domain (rest looked up from reference TRBV28 and TRBJ1-6): DVKVTQSSRYLVKRTGEKVFLECVQDMDHENMFWYRQDPGLGLRLIYFSYDVKMKEKGDIPEGYSVSREKKERFSLILESASTNQTSMYLCASTIRGRDSPLHFGNGTRLTVT.

In its sample, this clone was seen once. The V gene is TRBV19, the J gene TRBJ2-5; 12 nucleotides agree with TRBD2. The germline CDR1 and CDR2 sequences are LNHDA and SQIVND (reference sequence). V was clipped by 8 bases and J by 0 bases; unmatched bases: 10. This CDR3 has 17 residues. The CDR3 DNA follows: TGTGCCAGTCGCGAGATCGGGACTAGCGGGTACCAAGAGACCCAGTACTTC. It specifies CASREIGTSGYQETQYF.

The rearrangement links TRBV29-1 to TRBJ1-1; a possible D gene is TRBD1 (6 bases). The CDR3 is 13 amino acids. CDR1 and CDR2 from the germline V gene are SQVTM and ANQGSEA. The V and J ends lost 6 bases and 6 bases respectively, with 17 bases between them. In nucleotides, the CDR3 is TGCAGCGTACAACCCGGGACAAGGTCTGAAGCTTTCTTT. Residues: CSVQPGTRSEAFF.

The rearrangement links TRBV5-1 to TRBJ2-5, with 9 positions matching TRBD1. The junction had 12 bases not matched to a gene; V was cut back by 4 bases and J by 5 bases. The CDR3 spans 16 residues. Looked up from germline, CDR1 is SGHRS and CDR2 is YFSETQ. DNA for the CDR3: TGCGCCAGCAGCACAAGGACAGGGGACACCGGTGAGACCCAGTACTTC. Translating it yields CASSTRTGDTGETQYF. The full variable domain, in which reference TRBV5-1 and TRBJ2-5 provide the parts outside the CDR3, is KAGVTQTPRYLIKTRGQQVTLSCSPISGHRSVSWYQQTPGQGLQFLFEYFSETQRNKGNFPGRFSGRQFSNSRSEMNVSTLELGDSALYLCASSTRTGDTGETQYFGPGTRLLVL.

The rearrangement links TRBV5-1 to TRBJ1-4; 8 bases map to TRBD1. V lost 4 bases, J lost 0 bases, and 11 bases stayed unmatched. Germline CDR1 is SGHRS and CDR2 is YFSETQ. The CDR3 loop spans 18 amino acids. CDR3 DNA: TGCGCCAGCAGCCCCTCCTGGGCAGGGGGCTCAACTAATGAAAAACTGTTTTTT. This encodes CASSPSWAGGSTNEKLFF.

The V call is TRBV4-1, the J call TRBJ1-5; maybe TRBD1 (6 bases). Germline CDR1 is MGHRA and CDR2 is YSYEKL. Trimming took 4 bases from V and 0 from J, leaving 19 bases between them. This CDR3 is 18 amino acids long. The CDR3: CASSREVGGGSSNQPQHF. The CDR3 bases are TGCGCCAGCAGCCGAGAGGTGGGAGGGGGGAGTAGCAATCAGCCCCAGCATTTT.

The chain couples TRBV28 to TRBJ1-1, with 7 bases fitting TRBD1. This CDR3 is built from 15 residues. Unmatched junction bases numbered 11, after V lost 6 bases and J lost 4 bases. Germline CDR1 MDHEN, CDR2 SYDVKM. CDR3 coding DNA: TGTGCCAGCAGCCTCCGAACAGGGGTTGCCACTGAAGCTTTCTTT. Encoded protein: CASSLRTGVATEAFF.

This clone was recorded a few times. This sequence joins TRBV7-2 and TRBJ2-2; TRBD2 agrees at 15 bases. The CDR3 totals 17 residues. Trimming cost V 5 bases and J 8 bases; bases outside gene matches: 9. CDR1 and CDR2 from the germline V gene are SGHTA and FQGNSA. The CDR3 spells CASSSPGLAGGSGELFF. DNA for the CDR3: TGTGCCAGCAGCAGCCCGGGACTAGCGGGGGGAAGTGGGGAGCTGTTTTTT.

V is TRBV30 and J is TRBJ2-6; 7 nucleotides line up with TRBD1. V dropped 3 bases and J dropped 3; count of bases not matched to a gene: 8. This CDR3 comprises 16 residues. Germline V gene sequence: CDR1 GTSNPN, CDR2 SVGIG (reference sequence). CDR3 in amino acids: CAWRGQPNIGANVLTF. CDR3 nucleotide sequence: TGTGCCTGGAGGGGACAGCCCAACATTGGGGCCAACGTCCTGACTTTC.

The chain recombines TRBV27 with TRBJ2-2; weak D call: TRBD1 (6 bases). Trimming removed 3 bases from V and 1 base from J, with 9 bases in between. CDR1 and CDR2 (germline): MNHEY, SMNVEV (reference sequence). This CDR3 spans 15 amino acids. CDR3 loop: CASSFWGRNTGELFF. CDR3 nucleotide sequence: TGTGCCAGCAGTTTTTGGGGGCGGAACACCGGGGAGCTGTTTTTT.

The chain combines TRBV19 with TRBJ1-5; D remains unclear. Per the germline V gene, CDR1 is LNHDA and CDR2 is SQIVND (reference sequence). CDR3 size: 15 residues. V lost 2 bases to trimming and J lost 12 bases, with 20 bases between them. CDR3 loop: CASSIKYTDPSLQHF. CDR3 bases: TGTGCCAGTAGTATAAAGTACACAGACCCTTCGCTCCAGCATTTT.

The chain couples TRBV5-6 to TRBJ2-7; a possible D gene is TRBD1 (5 bases). Per germline, CDR1 SGHDT and CDR2 YYEEEE. This CDR3 is 15 amino acids long. V was clipped by 4 bases and J by 7 bases, with 21 bases between them. DNA for the CDR3: TGTGCCAGCAGCAAAACAGGTAGTGCGACGATGGAGCAGTACTTC. It yields the protein CASSKTGSATMEQYF.

The chain employs TRBV7-3 and TRBJ2-1; D gene ambiguous. The V gene lost 1 base and the J gene lost 0 bases, with 7 bases spanning the gap. The CDR3 runs 15 residues. Germline loops: CDR1 SGHTA, CDR2 FQGTGA. CDR3 region: CASSLIHSSYNEQFF. The CDR3 bases are TGTGCCAGCAGCTTAATTCACAGCTCCTACAATGAGCAGTTCTTC.

This chain joins TRBV4-3 and TRBJ1-6, with 9 positions matching TRBD1. This CDR3 comprises 15 residues. Trimming took 3 bases from V and 10 from J; bases not matched to a gene: 7. Germline V gene lookup returns CDR1 LGHNA and CDR2 YSLEER. The CDR3 DNA follows: TGCGCCAGCAGCCAGTACCGGGACAGGGTATCACCCCTCCACTTT. Amino acid sequence: CASSQYRDRVSPLHF.

This sequence joins TRBV4-3 and TRBJ1-2; D unclear. V lost 0 bases and J lost 7, with 9 bases in between. CDR3 length equals 13 residues. CDR1 is LGHNA and CDR2 is YSLEER in the germline V gene. The CDR3 DNA reads as TGCGCCAGCAGCCAAGAGCGGAACGGTGGCTACACCTTC. It encodes CASSQERNGGYTF.

This sequence joins TRBV5-1 and TRBJ2-7; D uncertain. The V end was cut by 4 bases, the J end by 0 bases, with 11 bases between. The V gene's germline CDR1 is SGHRS and CDR2 YFSETQ. The length of the CDR3 is 14 residues. The CDR3 DNA follows: TGCGCCAGCAGCAGCGCAGTAAACTCCTACGAGCAGTACTTC. This sequence encodes CASSSAVNSYEQYF.

The V gene is TRBV5-1, the J gene TRBJ2-1, with a weak D call TRBD2 (6 bases). CDR3 length: 14 amino acids. V lost 4 bases and J 5 bases, leaving 13 bases between the germline ends. From germline, CDR1 is SGHRS and CDR2 YFSETQ. The CDR3: CASSGGYPNNEQFF. In DNA, the CDR3 is TGCGCCAGCAGCGGGGGGTACCCTAACAATGAGCAGTTCTTC.

This chain links TRBV27 with TRBJ1-2; 8 bases agree with TRBD1. The trim removed 6 bases at V and 1 base at J, leaving 7 bases unmatched. The length of the CDR3 is 15 residues. Per germline, CDR1 MNHEY and CDR2 SMNVEV (reference sequence). For the CDR3, the DNA is TGTGCCAGCAGACCCACAGGGGGAGGTAACTATGGCTACACCTTC. Encoded protein: CASRPTGGGNYGYTF.

The chain combines TRBV24-1 with TRBJ2-5; tentatively, D is TRBD1 (6 bases). CDR1 is KGHDR and CDR2 is SFDVKD in the germline V gene. The CDR3 is made up of 15 amino acids. V lost 4 bases and J 5 bases, leaving 16 bases between the germline ends. CDR3 in DNA: TGTGCCACCAGTGACCCGTCCCGGGACATGGAGACCCAGTACTTC. As protein: CATSDPSRDMETQYF.

This chain joins TRBV28 and TRBJ1-2; 9 nucleotides line up with TRBD1. Trimming at V came to 5 bases and at J to 5 bases, leaving 6 bases not matched to a gene. Germline V CDR1 and CDR2: MDHEN, SYDVKM. The CDR3 has 14 amino acids. The CDR3 DNA reads TGTGCCAGCAGTCCCGGACAGGGGCTATATGGCTACACCTTC. Translating it yields CASSPGQGLYGYTF.

This CDR3 is CASSLNAGGEAFF. The DNA of the CDR3 is TGTGCCAGCAGCTTAAACGCAGGGGGCGAGGCTTTCTTT. The chain carries TRBV7-9 and TRBJ1-1; 8 nucleotides match TRBD1. There are 13 residues in the CDR3. CDR1 SEHNR and CDR2 FQNEAQ come from the germline V gene (reference sequence). The J segment lost 11 bases and the V segment lost 2 bases, leaving 7 bases of the junction unmatched.

J is TRBJ1-2 and V is TRBV28; D is undetermined. V lost 9 bases and J 4 bases, leaving 9 bases between the germline ends. Germline loops: CDR1 MDHEN, CDR2 SYDVKM. The CDR3 spans 11 residues. DNA of the CDR3: TGTGCCAGTCACTCTCGCTATGGCTACACCTTC. This codes for CASHSRYGYTF.

This clone appeared a single time. The V and J genes are TRBV23-1 and TRBJ2-5, with 11 bases fitting TRBD2. TRBV23-1 is classed as an ORF, of uncertain function. V trimming: 2 bases; J trimming: 1 base; junction bases outside the gene matches: 15. The length of the CDR3 is 20 residues. The CDR3 spells CASSQPEGIAGGHFQETQYF. The CDR3 DNA sequence: TGCGCCAGCAGTCAACCAGAAGGTATAGCGGGGGGGCATTTCCAAGAGACCCAGTACTTC.

This rearrangement joins TRBV6-6 to TRBJ2-1; 7 bases line up with TRBD1. The CDR3 runs to 13 residues. Germline assignment: CDR1 MNHNY and CDR2 SVGAGI (reference sequence). V gave up 10 bases and J gave up 2 bases; unmatched junction bases: 5. The DNA of the CDR3 is TGTGCCATTACAGGGGACACCTACAATGAGCAGTTCTTC. Amino acids: CAITGDTYNEQFF.